What follows are 21 T cell receptor beta chains derived from one specimen sequenced in a study of blood T cell repertoires in COVID-19 (dated by TCRdb to 2020 to 2021). Receptors were amplified or captured by the immunoSEQ multiplex PCR assay. Held by TCRdb, this immuneACCESS table contains in-frame sequences only and omits some clones. Under half of the omission traces to an unresolved V gene where checked; the cause of the rest is unknown. The sample table contains a few hundred thousand clones; only one count was recorded for roughly 86% of them. The ten largest clones take up 3.6% of the sample. Sequences were obtained from peripheral blood. The receptors here all came from a man between 18 and 35 years old with active or convalescent COVID-19.

The gene calls are TRBV18 and TRBJ1-1; D not certain. Germline values: CDR1 KGHSH, CDR2 LQKENI. The CDR3 loop spans 12 amino acids. Deletions cut 4 bases from V and 8 bases from J, with 11 bases between. For the CDR3, the DNA is TGTGCCAGCTCACTAGGGAGGGAGGAAGCTTTCTTT. Translation: CASSLGREEAFF.

V is TRBV10-3 and J is TRBJ1-5; weak D call: TRBD1 (5 bases). Looked up from germline, CDR1 is ENHRY and CDR2 is SYGVKD. The ends were cut back, 2 bases at V and 5 bases at J, with 13 bases in the middle. The CDR3 totals 15 residues. The CDR3 DNA is TGTGCCATCAGTGAGGGGCTCACAGGTGATCAGCCCCAGCATTTT. This codes for CAISEGLTGDQPQHF.

This CDR3 is CASSPPGGDIQYF. The CDR3 coding sequence is TGTGCCAGCAGCCCACCCGGGGGTGACATTCAGTACTTC. The chain carries TRBV5-6 and TRBJ2-4; D is possibly TRBD2 (6 bases). V was cut by 4 bases and J by 8 bases, with 13 bases left in between. This CDR3 region has 13 residues. CDR1 SGHDT and CDR2 YYEEEE come from the germline V gene.

The genes are TRBV6-5 and TRBJ1-6; unclear D gene. CDR3 length equals 14 residues. Germline assignment: CDR1 MNHEY and CDR2 SVGAGI. The V and J ends lost 4 bases and 7 bases respectively, with 11 bases between them. As DNA, the CDR3 is TGTGCCAGCAGTTCTAGACTGACGAATTCACCCCTCCACTTT. Encoded protein: CASSSRLTNSPLHF.

The chain joins TRBV30 to TRBJ1-1; D remains ambiguous. Looked up from germline, CDR1 is GTSNPN and CDR2 is SVGIG (reference sequence). The CDR3 is 12 residues long. V gave up 3 bases and J gave up 13 bases, with 18 bases separating them. CDR3 region: CAWSSFGMEDFF. DNA for the CDR3: TGTGCCTGGAGCTCCTTCGGTATGGAGGATTTCTTT. The full variable domain, its missing parts supplied by reference TRBV30 and TRBJ1-1, is SQTIHQWPATLVQPVGSPLSLECTVEGTSNPNLYWYRQAAGRGLQLLFYSVGIGQISSEVPQNLSASRPQDRQFILSSKKLLLSDSGFYLCAWSSFGMEDFFGQGTRLTVV.

This clone was detected only once. The chain recombines TRBV7-9 with TRBJ2-1, with a possible D match to TRBD2 (5 bases). The CDR3 runs 13 residues. Trimming removed 5 bases from V and 10 bases from J, with 15 bases in between. Germline V lookup: CDR1 SEHNR, CDR2 FQNEAQ (reference sequence). In DNA form, the CDR3 reads TGTGCCAGCAGCCCAGAGACTACTGGGGAGCAGTTCTTC. Translating it yields CASSPETTGEQFF.

The chain combines TRBV10-3 with TRBJ1-3; the D is unclear. In germline, CDR1 is ENHRY, CDR2 SYGVKD. The CDR3 consists of 15 residues. The V end was cut by 6 bases, the J end by 0 bases, with 12 bases between. The CDR3 nucleotides read TGTGCCATCAGGGGAGACGGGAGCTCTGGAAACACCATATATTTT. Translation gives CAIRGDGSSGNTIYF.

The chain uses TRBV5-1 and TRBJ2-5; no clear D. The CDR3 sequence is 12 residues long. Germline V gene lookup returns CDR1 SGHRS and CDR2 YFSETQ. The V and J ends lost 4 bases and 1 base respectively, with 5 bases between them. The CDR3 spells CASSLTQETQYF. The DNA for the CDR3 is TGCGCCAGCAGCCTAACCCAAGAGACCCAGTACTTC. Full variable domain (outside the CDR3, taken from reference TRBV5-1 and TRBJ2-5): KAGVTQTPRYLIKTRGQQVTLSCSPISGHRSVSWYQQTPGQGLQFLFEYFSETQRNKGNFPGRFSGRQFSNSRSEMNVSTLELGDSALYLCASSLTQETQYFGPGTRLLVL.

The rearrangement uses TRBV4-1 and TRBJ2-6; 7 nucleotides match TRBD1. Germline V gives CDR1 MGHRA, CDR2 YSYEKL. Trimming cost V 4 bases and J 0 bases; bases outside gene matches: 9. This CDR3 spans 18 amino acids. CDR3 loop: CASSRAGQAISGANVLTF. In nucleotides, the CDR3 is TGCGCCAGCAGCCGAGCTGGACAGGCCATCTCTGGGGCCAACGTCCTGACTTTC.

The rearrangement joins TRBV3-1 (or the pseudogene TRBV3-2) to TRBJ1-2; D unclear. The CDR3 totals 14 residues. Looked up from germline, CDR1 is LGHDT and CDR2 is YNNKEL (reference sequence). Deletions cut 1 base from V and 5 bases from J, with 11 bases between. CDR3 sequence reads: CASSQGYRVYGYTF. The CDR3 DNA reads as TGTGCCAGCAGCCAAGGGTATAGAGTTTATGGCTACACCTTC.

The chain carries TRBV24-1 and TRBJ2-2; 8 positions agree with TRBD1. Germline V lookup: CDR1 KGHDR, CDR2 SFDVKD. V was clipped by 3 bases and J by 2 bases; unmatched bases: 4. The CDR3 totals 16 residues. CDR3 loop: CATSDPGGFNTGELFF. CDR3 nucleotide sequence: TGTGCCACCAGTGATCCAGGGGGCTTCAACACCGGGGAGCTGTTTTTT.

This chain joins TRBV11-2 and TRBJ2-1, with D possibly matching TRBD1 (7 bases). In germline, CDR1 is SGHAT, CDR2 FQNNGV. The V gene lost 2 bases and the J gene lost 4 bases, with 12 bases spanning the gap. The CDR3 covers 15 residues. CDR3 sequence (DNA): TGTGCCAGCAGCTTACAGGGGGAGGAATACAATGAGCAGTTCTTC. Translated, it gives CASSLQGEEYNEQFF.

The rearrangement links TRBV5-6 to TRBJ1-3; D uncertain. This CDR3 has 15 amino acids. Germline V CDR1 and CDR2: SGHDT, YYEEEE. The germline V and J ends were trimmed by 2 bases and 4 bases, with 13 bases remaining between them. The CDR3 DNA is TGTGCCAGCAGCTTAGGAAACCTCGGGGGAAACACCATATATTTT. This gives the protein CASSLGNLGGNTIYF.

This sequence joins TRBV19 and TRBJ1-5, with 8 bases identical to TRBD1. The V gene's germline CDR1 is LNHDA and CDR2 SQIVND (reference sequence). V lost 5 bases and J lost 4; bases outside the gene matches: 7. The CDR3 runs 15 residues. The chain's CDR3 is CASSWQGASNQPQHF. The DNA of the CDR3 is TGTGCCAGTAGTTGGCAGGGGGCCTCAAATCAGCCCCAGCATTTT.

This rearrangement joins TRBV3-1 (or the pseudogene TRBV3-2) to TRBJ2-1; the match to TRBD2 covers 9 bases. CDR1 and CDR2 from the germline V gene are LGHDT and YNNKEL (reference sequence). The junction had 5 bases not matched to a gene; V was cut back by 4 bases and J by 1 base. The CDR3 is 16 amino acids. CDR3 loop: CASSLLSGSSYNEQFF. The CDR3 bases are TGTGCCAGCAGCCTCCTTAGCGGGAGTTCCTACAATGAGCAGTTCTTC.

This clone was seen a few times. Other DNA sequences in the sample encode the same CDR3. The chain combines TRBV6-5 with TRBJ2-3; 10 bases line up with TRBD2. The CDR3 runs to 15 residues. The germline gives CDR1 MNHEY, CDR2 SVGAGI. The V and J ends lost 6 bases and 1 base, in that order; junction bases with no gene match: 4. The CDR3 nucleotides read TGTGCCAGCAGCCTCGGACTAGCGGGCACAGATACGCAGTATTTT. Translation: CASSLGLAGTDTQYF.

The chain combines TRBV4-1 with TRBJ2-2; 13 bases fit TRBD2. The CDR3 sequence is 18 residues long. The germline V gene has CDR1 MGHRA and CDR2 YSYEKL. After removal of 5 bases from V and 0 bases from J, the junction contained 6 bases not matched to a gene. The CDR3 sequence is CASSTRTSGGSNTGELFF. The DNA for the CDR3 is TGCGCCAGCAGCACCCGGACTAGCGGGGGCTCGAACACCGGGGAGCTGTTTTTT.

CDR3 DNA: TGTGCCAGCAGCTCCCCAGGGAATTCACCCCTCCACTTT. Encoded protein: CASSSPGNSPLHF. V and J are TRBV7-9 and TRBJ1-6, with a possible D match to TRBD1 (5 bases). Trimming shortened V by 4 bases and J by 7 bases, and 8 bases separated the two germline ends. Germline values: CDR1 SEHNR, CDR2 FQNEAQ (reference sequence). The CDR3 totals 13 residues.

The chain combines TRBV12-3 or TRBV12-4 with TRBJ2-7; 7 bases are a match to TRBD1. J lost 5 bases, V lost 5 bases, and 3 bases had no gene match. This CDR3 spans 12 amino acids. The CDR3 bases are TGTGCCAGCAGTCGAGGGGGCGACGAGCAGTACTTC. Protein: CASSRGGDEQYF.

V usage is TRBV4-1 and J usage is TRBJ1-4, with D uncertain. Germline loops: CDR1 MGHRA, CDR2 YSYEKL. V lost 3 bases and J 9 bases, leaving 14 bases between the germline ends. The CDR3 loop spans 14 amino acids. This CDR3 is CASSHFEKPQKLFF. The CDR3 DNA reads TGCGCCAGCAGCCATTTCGAAAAGCCTCAAAAACTGTTTTTT.

J is TRBJ1-1 and V is TRBV5-5; a weak D match, TRBD1 (5 bases). V was cut by 0 bases and J by 5 bases, with 11 bases left in between. Per germline, CDR1 SGHKS and CDR2 YYEKEE (reference sequence). The CDR3 contains 14 residues. For the CDR3, the DNA is TGTGCCAGCAGCTTGGTTCTGGGGCAGACTGAAGCTTTCTTT. It codes for CASSLVLGQTEAFF.